This T cell receptor (beta chain) is from a study of human T cells and chemical hapten exposure. Study-wide results and limits: No shift was seen in TCRs above 1 in 1000 frequency with DPC sensitization.

Time point meaning: patch test 3, about 24 weeks after DPC sensitization. As for treatment: therapeutic diphenylcyclopropenone sensitization with weekly scalp DPC. Total RNA was isolated from unfractionated whole blood. J lost 3 bases, V lost 6 bases, and 5 bases had no gene match. This CDR3 contains 14 residues. Germline CDR1 reads MGHDK; CDR2 reads SYGVNS. Details on this clonotype: What it binds is unknown.

Original data processing: Samples held a median of around 92,000 TCRs, range about 23,224–750,000. From the RACE reads, TCRdb called clonotypes with MiXCR, one entry per CDR3 protein. It is TCRdb's table, rather than the study itself, that gives the V and J calls and clone size. The sample has 38,000 or so distinct CDR3 sequences; more than 9% are singletons. The material was whole blood, obtained in connection with sensitization to the hapten diphenylcyclopropenone (DPC). The chain links TRBV25-1 to TRBJ1-5; TRBD1 matches 7 bases. This receptor was taken from a man aged 50-59 years with alopecia areata. Some clones in this sample may be carry-over from other donors' samples. The CDR3 loop is CASSDRENNQPQHF. DNA for the CDR3: TGTGCCAGCAGCGACAGGGAAAACAATCAGCCCCAGCATTTT.